Following are 21 T cell receptor beta chains from one sample sequenced in a study of long-term antiretroviral therapy in people with HIV. It was version v3.0 of the immunoSEQ assay that was run at survey level. Produced via immunoSEQ multiplex PCR; TCRdb's table is partial and in-frame only. The profile shows 30,000 to 35,000 clones, around 79% of them singletons. Specimen: unsorted PBMCs, collected 3 years after starting antiretroviral therapy. The receptors come from a middle-aged man with HIV.

The chain uses TRBV27 and TRBJ2-1, with 8 bases matching TRBD2. This CDR3 has 15 amino acids. J was trimmed by 1 base and V by 3 bases; bases with no gene match: 2. Per germline, CDR1 MNHEY and CDR2 SMNVEV (reference sequence). The CDR3 spells CASSLRGRSYNEQFF. The CDR3 bases are TGTGCCAGCAGTTTGCGCGGGAGGTCCTACAATGAGCAGTTCTTC.

This clone was seen more than once but under ten times. The chain couples TRBV28 to TRBJ2-7, with unresolved D. Trimming left V 7 bases short and J 2 bases short, with 18 bases between. Germline loops: CDR1 MDHEN, CDR2 SYDVKM. This CDR3 region has 15 residues. The DNA of the CDR3 is TGTGCCAGCAACCCCGCGGACGCCTCGACCTACGAGCAGTACTTC. Encoded protein: CASNPADASTYEQYF.

The V and J genes are TRBV5-4 and TRBJ2-3; 10 positions agree with TRBD1. This CDR3 is built from 14 residues. Trimming at V came to 4 bases and at J to 3 bases, leaving 2 bases not matched to a gene. Germline CDR1 and CDR2: SGHNT and YYREEE (reference sequence). CDR3 in amino acids: CASSPGQGTDTQYF. The CDR3 DNA follows: TGTGCCAGCAGCCCGGGACAGGGGACAGATACGCAGTATTTT.

This chain joins TRBV18 and TRBJ1-2; 10 bases are a match to TRBD1. Looked up from germline, CDR1 is KGHSH and CDR2 is LQKENI. The CDR3 covers 16 residues. Germline trimming cut 0 bases from V and 5 bases from J; bases unmatched to any gene: 6. The CDR3 coding sequence is TGTGCCAGCTCACCACCGGGACAGGGGTTCGGGTATGGCTACACCTTC. This codes for CASSPPGQGFGYGYTF.

V and J are TRBV29-1 and TRBJ1-2; D unclear. V was shortened by 4 bases and J by 7 bases, with 1 base between the two germline ends. The germline gives CDR1 SQVTM, CDR2 ANQGSEA. CDR3 length equals 8 residues. This CDR3 reads CSVGGYTF. The CDR3 DNA reads as TGCAGCGTTGGTGGCTACACCTTC.

This sequence joins TRBV27 and TRBJ2-7, with a possible D match to TRBD1 (6 bases). This CDR3 comprises 12 residues. The germline CDR1 and CDR2 sequences are MNHEY and SMNVEV (reference sequence). V lost 8 bases and J 4 bases, leaving 12 bases between the germline ends. The CDR3 sequence is CASGGRGYEQYF. The DNA for the CDR3 is TGTGCCAGCGGGGGCAGGGGTTACGAGCAGTACTTC.

The V call is TRBV27, the J call TRBJ2-7, with 8 bases identical to TRBD1. CDR1 MNHEY and CDR2 SMNVEV come from the germline V gene (reference sequence). This CDR3 is built from 14 residues. V gave up 5 bases and J gave up 3 bases; unmatched junction bases: 6. DNA of the CDR3: TGTGCCAGCAGTCAAAACAGGGGGTTCTACGAGCAGTACTTC. Encoded protein: CASSQNRGFYEQYF.

The J gene is TRBJ2-7, the V gene TRBV28; unclear D gene. The CDR3 length is 12 residues. Germline CDR1 reads MDHEN; CDR2 reads SYDVKM. Trimming pared 1 base from V and 2 bases from J, leaving 3 bases between. In DNA, the CDR3 is TGTGCCAGCAGTTTATATGCCTACGAGCAGTACTTC. Residues: CASSLYAYEQYF.

This clone was seen a handful of times. The J gene is TRBJ1-3, the V gene TRBV18; D call uncertain. The CDR3 consists of 12 residues. The germline gives CDR1 KGHSH, CDR2 LQKENI. V was pared by 4 bases and J by 8 bases, with 9 bases between. The CDR3 sequence is CASSRETYTIYF. For the CDR3, the DNA is TGTGCCAGCTCACGAGAAACATACACCATATATTTT.

The J gene is TRBJ1-2, the V gene TRBV7-9, with unresolved D. The V gene's germline CDR1 is SEHNR and CDR2 FQNEAQ (reference sequence). This CDR3 has 13 amino acids. With 2 bases removed from V and 0 bases from J, the gap between germline ends came to 4 bases. CDR3 residues: CASSLNSNYGYTF. CDR3 nucleotides: TGTGCCAGCAGCTTAAACTCTAACTATGGCTACACCTTC.

The genes are TRBV5-1 and TRBJ2-7; D is possibly TRBD1 or TRBD2 (5 bases each). V dropped 0 bases and J dropped 5 bases, with 12 bases sitting between them. Germline CDR1 is SGHRS and CDR2 is YFSETQ. The CDR3 consists of 14 residues. The CDR3 here is CASSLEASRDEQYF. The CDR3 region has the DNA TGCGCCAGCAGCTTGGAGGCTAGCAGGGACGAGCAGTACTTC.

This chain uses TRBV18 with TRBJ2-4; 9 bases match TRBD2. The CDR3 has 17 amino acids. Germline-derived CDR1 and CDR2 are KGHSH and LQKENI. Losses at the gene ends were 2 bases for V and 3 bases for J; bases not matched to a gene: 8. CDR3 in amino acids: CASSPREAGGSKNIQYF. The CDR3, as DNA: TGTGCCAGCTCACCAAGAGAAGCGGGAGGAAGCAAAAACATTCAGTACTTC.

The CDR3 region has the DNA TGTGCCAGCAGCTTAGAAAGGGTCACTGAAGCTTTCTTT. Residues: CASSLERVTEAFF. The chain recombines TRBV7-2 with TRBJ1-1; D unresolved. V was clipped by 1 base and J by 4 bases, with 7 bases between them. The CDR3 runs to 13 residues. The germline gives CDR1 SGHTA, CDR2 FQGNSA.

There are a few counts of this clone. The chain couples TRBV5-1 to TRBJ1-1, with 10 bases fitting TRBD1. CDR1 is SGHRS and CDR2 is YFSETQ in the germline V gene. The CDR3 runs to 14 residues. Trimming at V came to 4 bases and at J to 7 bases, leaving 7 bases not matched to a gene. The CDR3 region is CASSRTGGEGEAFF. For the CDR3, the DNA is TGCGCCAGCAGCCGGACAGGGGGTGAAGGTGAAGCTTTCTTT.

This clone was seen only once. The chain joins TRBV29-1 to TRBJ2-1, with D maybe TRBD1 (6 bases). The CDR3 is 14 residues long. V was shortened by 3 bases and J by 4 bases, with 13 bases between the two germline ends. The germline V gene encodes CDR1 SQVTM and CDR2 ANQGSEA. The CDR3 DNA follows: TGCAGCGTTGATCGACAGGAAAAATACAATGAGCAGTTCTTC. It specifies CSVDRQEKYNEQFF.

The V gene is TRBV5-1, the J gene TRBJ2-7; 8 nucleotides match TRBD2. This CDR3 has 14 amino acids. Germline CDR1 reads SGHRS; CDR2 reads YFSETQ. The V segment lost 2 bases and the J segment 3 bases; nucleotides outside the gene matches: 4. The CDR3: CASSLPGTSYEQYF. Here the CDR3 DNA reads TGCGCCAGCAGCTTACCCGGGACTAGCTACGAGCAGTACTTC. Drawing the rest from reference TRBV5-1 and TRBJ2-7, the complete variable domain is KAGVTQTPRYLIKTRGQQVTLSCSPISGHRSVSWYQQTPGQGLQFLFEYFSETQRNKGNFPGRFSGRQFSNSRSEMNVSTLELGDSALYLCASSLPGTSYEQYFGPGTRLTVT.

The chain employs TRBV5-6 and TRBJ1-1; TRBD1 matches 10 bases. The ends lost 4 bases at V and 6 bases at J; junction bases unmatched: 15. Germline assignment: CDR1 SGHDT and CDR2 YYEEEE. The CDR3 covers 17 residues. The CDR3 sequence is CASSTRRQGASKAEAFF. DNA for the CDR3: TGTGCCAGCAGCACTCGTCGACAGGGGGCGTCTAAGGCTGAAGCTTTCTTT.

This chain links TRBV5-1 with TRBJ2-7; 10 bases line up with TRBD2. The trim removed 6 bases at V and 7 bases at J, leaving 13 bases unmatched. CDR1 and CDR2 (germline): SGHRS, YFSETQ. The length of the CDR3 is 15 residues. The CDR3 region is CASNVRSGGAGEQYF. CDR3 in DNA: TGCGCCAGCAACGTTCGCAGCGGGGGGGCGGGTGAGCAGTACTTC.

This chain connects TRBV15 to TRBJ1-2; a possible D gene is TRBD1 (5 bases). The CDR3 sequence is 14 residues long. CDR1 LNHNV and CDR2 YYDKDF come from the germline V gene (reference sequence). V gave up 0 bases and J gave up 4 bases, with 9 bases separating them. CDR3 loop: CATSRDQGGYGYTF. As DNA, the CDR3 is TGTGCCACCAGCAGAGATCAGGGAGGCTATGGCTACACCTTC.

The V gene is TRBV27, the J gene TRBJ2-1; TRBD2 is a possible D gene (5 bases). The length of the CDR3 is 15 residues. CDR1 is MNHEY, CDR2 SMNVEV, per germline (reference sequence). The ends were cut back, 4 bases at V and 8 bases at J, with 18 bases in the middle. The CDR3 reads CASSSVAGISDEQFF. The CDR3 DNA reads as TGTGCCAGCAGTTCAGTAGCCGGGATTTCAGATGAGCAGTTCTTC.

This chain uses TRBV11-2 with TRBJ2-5; TRBD1 aligns across 7 bases. V gave up 0 bases and J gave up 4 bases; unmatched junction bases: 5. The germline V gene encodes CDR1 SGHAT and CDR2 FQNNGV. The CDR3 is 15 residues long. CDR3 loop: CASSLDRGQTETQYF. The CDR3 nucleotides read TGTGCCAGCAGCTTAGATAGGGGACAGACAGAGACCCAGTACTTC.